This T cell receptor (beta chain) was recovered during a study of spatial heterogeneity in lung cancer. Each CDR3 protein gets one entry after TCRdb re-called the 5' RACE reads with MiXCR. This sample has over 6,000 distinct CDR3 sequences, with more than 7.5% found just once. CDR1 and CDR2 from the germline V gene are DFQATT and SNEGSKA (reference sequence). Trimming took 0 bases from V and 9 from J, leaving 12 bases between them. The CDR3 length is 14 residues. Regarding time point: sample taken at primary tumor resection. Tumor, nontumor lung or frozen PBMC supplied whole RNA that was sequenced unsorted.

This TCR was sampled from a male donor with early-stage non-small cell lung cancer. The V gene is TRBV20-1, the J gene TRBJ1-6; D possibly corresponds to TRBD1 (6 bases). Sequencing used normal lung tissue next to the tumor, obtained at surgery. The CDR3 reads CSARDGGGASPLHF. DNA of the CDR3: TGCAGTGCTAGAGATGGCGGGGGCGCTTCACCCCTCCACTTT.